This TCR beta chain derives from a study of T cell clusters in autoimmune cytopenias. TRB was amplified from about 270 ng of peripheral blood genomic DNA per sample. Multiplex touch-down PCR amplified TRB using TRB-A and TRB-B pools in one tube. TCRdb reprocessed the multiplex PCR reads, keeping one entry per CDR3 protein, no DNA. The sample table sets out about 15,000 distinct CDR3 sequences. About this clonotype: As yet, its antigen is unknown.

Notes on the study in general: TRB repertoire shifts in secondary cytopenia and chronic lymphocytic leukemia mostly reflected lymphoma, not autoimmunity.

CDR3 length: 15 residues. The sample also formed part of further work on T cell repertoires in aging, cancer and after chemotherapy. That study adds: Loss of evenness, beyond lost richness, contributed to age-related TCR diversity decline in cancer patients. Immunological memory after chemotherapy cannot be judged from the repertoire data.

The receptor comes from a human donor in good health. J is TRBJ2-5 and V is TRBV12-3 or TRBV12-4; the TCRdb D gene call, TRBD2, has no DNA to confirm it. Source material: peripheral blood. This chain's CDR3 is CASSQERGRQETQYF.